This TCR beta chain was sequenced in a study of blood T cell repertoires in COVID-19. Turning to the study itself: Donors in the United States, Italy and Spain gave samples during acute or convalescent COVID-19. T cells, B-cell-depleted T cells, or PBMCs supplied cDNA or gDNA.

Method: immunoSEQ multiplex PCR; TCRdb's copy keeps in-frame clones and lacks some. The sample has fewer than 150,000 clones; approximately 84% are singletons. The TCR originated in a human donor in a cohort sampled during active COVID-19. Sequencing was carried out using peripheral blood.

CDR3 in amino acids: CASSSHPPRQGSGNTIYF. CDR3 nucleotides: TGTGCCAGCAGCTCCCACCCTCCTCGACAGGGGTCTGGAAACACCATATATTTT. V is TRBV3-1 (or the pseudogene TRBV3-2) and J is TRBJ1-3, with 8 bases identical to TRBD1. The V gene end was trimmed by 5 bases and the J gene end by 1 base; junction bases not matched to a gene: 13. The V gene's germline CDR1 is LGHDT and CDR2 YNNKEL (reference sequence). CDR3 length: 18 residues.